What follows describes a single T cell receptor beta chain. What it recognizes is unknown. This entry comes from a study of CD8+ T cells in alopecia areata. At the level of the study: Twice daily, treated patients received 5 to 10 mg of oral tofacitinib.

The study's findings and limits: For baseline CD8+ expansion, any link to response stays uncertain with one nonresponder.

Treatment: oral pan-JAK inhibitor, 5-10 mg twice daily. Samples from alopecia areata patients were lesional scalp punch biopsies and peripheral blood. Reverse transcription of extracted RNA yielded cDNA, which provided the sequencing template. The repertoire was sequenced with immunoSEQ multiplex PCR; TCRdb's copy has only in-frame clones and lacks some. Of 110,000 to 150,000 clones in the sample, 54% were seen once. The junction had 5 bases not matched to a gene; V was cut back by 6 bases and J by 3 bases. The germline V gene has CDR1 SQVTM and CDR2 ANQGSEA. This CDR3 spans 12 amino acids. The chain employs TRBV29-1 and TRBJ2-7; 7 bases line up with TRBD1. The sequenced sample was CD8+ T cells sorted from blood, obtained at week 4, from a patient treated with tofacitinib. This TCR derives from a human donor with alopecia areata. The CDR3 nucleotides are TGCAGCGTACAGACAGGGAGCTACGAGCAGTACTTC. This codes for CSVQTGSYEQYF.